These 20 T cell receptor beta chains came from one sample sequenced in a study of blood T cell repertoires in COVID-19. The method was immunoSEQ multiplex PCR; TCRdb's version includes in-frame clones alone and lacks a portion of them. The sample lists around 55,000 clones, 70% to 90% seen once, with 1.4% in the top ten. The specimen was peripheral blood. The receptors originated from a man in his 60s with acute or convalescent COVID-19.

The gene calls are TRBV12-3 or TRBV12-4 and TRBJ1-2; D gene uncertain. This CDR3 comprises 11 residues. Trimming cost V 2 bases and J 8 bases, with 6 bases left between them. CDR3 DNA sequence: TGTGCCAGCAGTTTACACGAGGGCTACACCTTC. Protein sequence: CASSLHEGYTF.

This clone was seen a handful of times. The chain joins TRBV6-5 to TRBJ1-6, with 7 bases lining up with TRBD1. Germline V CDR1 and CDR2: MNHEY, SVGAGI. CDR3 size: 16 residues. Losses at the gene ends were 0 bases for V and 9 bases for J; bases not matched to a gene: 8. CDR3 in amino acids: CASSYSLDRRASPLHF. The CDR3 nucleotides are TGTGCCAGCAGTTACTCGTTGGACAGGAGGGCTTCACCCCTCCACTTT.

The chain carries TRBV28 and TRBJ2-7, with 8 bases matching TRBD1. The CDR3 contains 17 residues. V was pared by 6 bases and J by 2 bases, with 15 bases of the junction left unmatched. Germline V gene data show CDR1 as MDHEN and CDR2 as SYDVKM. The CDR3 sequence: CASSVRGRGQKAYEQYF. The CDR3 DNA follows: TGTGCCAGCAGCGTAAGGGGCAGGGGGCAAAAAGCCTACGAGCAGTACTTC.

The chain carries TRBV4-2 and TRBJ2-6, with a possible D match to TRBD2 (5 bases). Trimming removed 0 bases from V and 0 bases from J, with 12 bases in between. The germline gives CDR1 LGHNA, CDR2 YNFKEQ. The length of the CDR3 is 18 residues. The chain's CDR3 is CASSQEAGRSSGANVLTF. CDR3 nucleotides: TGTGCCAGCAGCCAAGAGGCGGGTAGGAGCTCTGGGGCCAACGTCCTGACTTTC.

The V call is TRBV18, the J call TRBJ1-2, with 7 bases matching TRBD1. The germline CDR1 and CDR2 sequences are KGHSH and LQKENI. The V segment lost 3 bases and the J segment 4 bases; nucleotides outside the gene matches: 2. CDR3 length: 13 amino acids. The CDR3 DNA reads TGTGCCAGCTCACCCCCAGGGGGCTATGGCTACACCTTC. Translating gives CASSPPGGYGYTF.

The gene calls are TRBV15 and TRBJ2-7; the D is unclear. This CDR3 has 12 residues. CDR1 is LNHNV and CDR2 is YYDKDF in the germline V gene (reference sequence). V lost 4 bases and J 1 base, leaving 5 bases between the germline ends. The CDR3 nucleotides read TGTGCCACCAGCACAGGTTCCTACGAGCAGTACTTC. Translation: CATSTGSYEQYF.

V and J are TRBV20-1 and TRBJ1-1; perhaps TRBD1 as D (5 bases). Per germline, CDR1 DFQATT and CDR2 SNEGSKA (reference sequence). CDR3 length equals 10 residues. CDR3 sequence: CGGANTEAFF. For the CDR3, the DNA is TGCGGCGGGGCGAACACTGAAGCTTTCTTT.

The V gene is TRBV6-2 or TRBV6-3, the J gene TRBJ2-1; 7 bases match TRBD1. The CDR3 has 14 amino acids. J gave up 3 bases and V 5 bases, and 4 bases lay outside the gene matches. Germline-derived CDR1 and CDR2 are MNHEY and SVGEGT. CDR3 nucleotide sequence: TGTGCCAGCAGTGGGACAGTCTACTACAATGAGCAGTTCTTC. Protein sequence: CASSGTVYYNEQFF.

The chain employs TRBV28 and TRBJ2-7; 7 bases agree with TRBD2. Germline V CDR1 and CDR2: MDHEN, SYDVKM. The V gene end was trimmed by 3 bases and the J gene end by 0 bases; junction bases not matched to a gene: 8. This CDR3 spans 16 amino acids. This chain's CDR3 is CASSFSTREVSYEQYF. As DNA, the CDR3 is TGTGCCAGCAGTTTTTCTACTCGGGAGGTCTCCTACGAGCAGTACTTC.

The rearrangement joins TRBV27 to TRBJ1-4; D not resolved. V lost 0 bases, J lost 0 bases, and 8 bases lay in between. The CDR3 has 16 residues. Looked up from germline, CDR1 is MNHEY and CDR2 is SMNVEV (reference sequence). CDR3 loop: CASSLSRGATNEKLFF. The CDR3 bases are TGTGCCAGCAGTTTATCGAGAGGAGCAACTAATGAAAAACTGTTTTTT.

The chain links TRBV7-6 to TRBJ2-3, with TRBD1 matching 10 bases. The CDR3 is 14 amino acids. The germline V gene has CDR1 SGHVS and CDR2 FNYEAQ. Trimming removed 8 bases from V and 3 bases from J; junction bases left unmatched: 5. CDR3 protein: CASGQGGRTDTQYF. DNA for the CDR3: TGTGCCAGCGGACAGGGGGGTAGGACAGATACGCAGTATTTT.

The chain has TRBV6-2 or TRBV6-3 and TRBJ2-1; D unresolved. The CDR3 is made up of 13 amino acids. Germline V gene data show CDR1 as MNHEY and CDR2 as SVGEGT. The ends were cut back, 2 bases at V and 10 bases at J, with 12 bases in the middle. The CDR3 loop is CASSYIDAAEQFF. DNA for the CDR3: TGTGCCAGCAGTTACATAGACGCGGCAGAGCAGTTCTTC.

This clone was detected once. This chain connects TRBV11-3 to TRBJ2-5, with D hard to call. V gave up 0 bases and J gave up 7 bases, with 15 bases separating them. CDR3 length: 15 amino acids. Germline CDR1 SGHNT, CDR2 YENEEA. For the CDR3, the DNA is TGTGCCAGCAGCTTAGACTACGACACGTCTCGGACCCAGTACTTC. It yields the protein CASSLDYDTSRTQYF.

The CDR3 DNA reads TGTGCCAGCAGCTTTACACAGGACGGGGGTGGCTACACCTTC. Amino acid sequence: CASSFTQDGGGYTF. The rearrangement joins TRBV7-2 to TRBJ1-2, with TRBD1 as a possible D gene (5 bases). CDR1 and CDR2 from the germline V gene are SGHTA and FQGNSA. Trimming took off 3 bases at V and 7 bases at J, with 15 bases between the two ends. The CDR3 length is 14 residues.

The chain uses TRBV28 and TRBJ1-2, with D perhaps TRBD1 (6 bases). The CDR3 is 14 residues long. Germline V CDR1 and CDR2: MDHEN, SYDVKM. Between the trimmed V and J ends, which lost 4 bases and 4 bases, there was a span of 13 bases. The DNA for the CDR3 is TGTGCCAGCAGTTCCGGGACATCGGGCTATGGCTACACCTTC. Protein sequence: CASSSGTSGYGYTF.

The gene calls are TRBV10-3 and TRBJ2-3; TRBD2 agrees at 11 bases. This CDR3 comprises 15 residues. Germline CDR1 reads ENHRY; CDR2 reads SYGVKD. Losses at the gene ends were 10 bases for V and 4 bases for J; bases not matched to a gene: 10. The CDR3 DNA is TGTGCCAGCTCACTAGCGGGAGAAGGACCAGATACGCAGTATTTT. As protein: CASSLAGEGPDTQYF.

The genes are TRBV28 and TRBJ1-1; weak D call: TRBD1 (6 bases). Germline CDR1 reads MDHEN; CDR2 reads SYDVKM. The CDR3 runs 15 residues. Trimming removed 6 bases from V and 1 base from J, with 15 bases in between. The CDR3 loop reads CASSAPGASNTEAFF. The DNA of the CDR3 is TGTGCCAGCAGCGCTCCAGGGGCATCGAACACTGAAGCTTTCTTT.

In DNA, the CDR3 is TGTGCCGCGGAGGAGGAACAGCCCCAGCATTTT. It is translated as CAAEEEQPQHF. The chain links TRBV7-3 to TRBJ1-5, with D uncertain. The CDR3 consists of 11 residues. The V end lost 11 bases, the J end lost 7 bases, and 12 bases lay between the germline ends. Germline V gene sequence: CDR1 SGHTA, CDR2 FQGTGA.

This clone occurred once. The chain uses TRBV6-2 or TRBV6-3 and TRBJ2-7, with TRBD2 identical over 7 bases. The CDR3 sequence is 17 residues long. After removal of 0 bases from V and 4 bases from J, the junction contained 12 bases not matched to a gene. Germline V gene lookup returns CDR1 MNHEY and CDR2 SVGEGT. DNA for the CDR3: TGTGCCAGCAGTTACTCGAGTGGGAGGGCGCTTCCTTACGAGCAGTACTTC. Amino acid sequence: CASSYSSGRALPYEQYF.

This clone is a singleton in its sample. This rearrangement joins TRBV5-6 to TRBJ1-5, with 9 bases aligning to TRBD1. V gave up 4 bases and J gave up 4 bases; unmatched junction bases: 6. Germline CDR1 SGHDT, CDR2 YYEEEE. The CDR3 has 15 residues. CDR3 protein: CASSPWDRENQPQHF. The CDR3 region has the DNA TGTGCCAGCAGCCCATGGGACAGGGAGAATCAGCCCCAGCATTTT. Together with reference TRBV5-6 and TRBJ1-5, the CDR3 gives the full variable domain: DAGVTQSPTHLIKTRGQQVTLRCSPKSGHDTVSWYQQALGQGPQFIFQYYEEEERQRGNFPDRFSGHQFPNYSSELNVNALLLGDSALYLCASSPWDRENQPQHFGDGTRLSIL.